The subject of this entry is one T cell receptor beta chain. This entry belongs to a study of blood T cell repertoires in COVID-19. Study overall: In each case, the material was cDNA or gDNA derived from T cells, B-cell-depleted T cells, or PBMCs.

Method: immunoSEQ multiplex PCR; TCRdb's copy keeps in-frame clones and lacks some. The data hold 15,000 to 16,000 clones, with 80% to 90% observed a single time. Trimming took off 0 bases at V and 0 bases at J, with 12 bases between the two ends. CDR1 and CDR2 (germline): LNHNV, YYDKDF (reference sequence). This CDR3 has 17 residues. The clonotype comes from a man between 65 and 85 years old in a cohort sampled during active COVID-19. The chain carries TRBV15 and TRBJ2-1; no clear D. The sequenced sample was peripheral blood. This CDR3 is CATSRESVFPSYNEQFF. The CDR3 DNA sequence: TGTGCCACCAGCAGAGAATCGGTCTTCCCCTCCTACAATGAGCAGTTCTTC.